Listed below are T cell receptor beta chains from one sample, sequenced in a study of T cell responses to AZD1222 COVID-19 vaccine. Repertoires were generated with immunoSEQ multiplex PCR, while TCRdb's copy carries only in-frame clones and drops some. The repertoire includes around 130,000 clones, 80% to 90% of them detected once, and more than 7.5% sits in the top ten. Sequencing was performed on peripheral blood, taken on day 0 of AZD1222 vaccination. The receptors were sampled from an adult in good health. Both conserved end residues are part of each CDR3. D genes are given only for firm matches. Clone sizes are given selectively: once, few, many, or a class where the clone is expanded.

CDR3,DNA,V,J,size,D
CASNLGDSPLHF,TGTGCCAGCAATTTAGGGGATTCACCCCTCCACTTT,TRBV12-3/TRBV12-4,TRBJ1-6,once,-
CASSLEASANYGYTF,TGTGCCAGCAGCTTAGAGGCCAGCGCTAACTATGGCTACACCTTC,TRBV7-8,TRBJ1-2,-,-
CASSLTWDNGGETQYF,TGCGCCAGCAGCTTAACCTGGGACAACGGAGGAGAGACCCAGTACTTC,TRBV5-1,TRBJ2-5,-,-
CAWSVARGSGNTIYF,TGTGCCTGGAGTGTAGCGCGGGGCTCTGGAAACACCATATATTTT,TRBV30,TRBJ1-3,-,-
CASSAFGETHNEQFF,TGTGCCAGCAGTGCTTTCGGGGAAACACACAATGAGCAGTTCTTC,TRBV6-4,TRBJ2-1,-,-
CASSDRLGAADTQYF,TGTGCCAGCAGTGATAGGCTAGGAGCCGCAGATACGCAGTATTTT,TRBV6-4,TRBJ2-3,-,-
CASSTGTSGFSYEQYF,TGCGCCAGCAGCACCGGGACTAGCGGTTTCTCCTACGAGCAGTACTTC,TRBV5-1,TRBJ2-7,once,TRBD2
CASSLDRTLYGYTF,TGTGCCAGCAGCTTGGACAGGACTTTATATGGCTACACCTTC,TRBV5-8,TRBJ1-2,-,-
CASKGSRMNTEAFF,TGTGCCAGCAAGGGGAGCCGTATGAACACTGAAGCTTTCTTT,TRBV9,TRBJ1-1,-,-
CASSLSNQPQHF,TGTGCCAGCAGCTTAAGCAATCAGCCCCAGCATTTT,TRBV7-2,TRBJ1-5,-,-
CATSELASGVGPDTQYF,TGTGCCACCAGTGAGTTGGCTAGCGGGGTGGGGCCAGATACGCAGTATTTT,TRBV24-1,TRBJ2-3,-,TRBD2
CATSRGSDSYNEQFF,TGTGCCACCAGCAGAGGAAGCGACTCCTACAATGAGCAGTTCTTC,TRBV15,TRBJ2-1,once,-
CASSPRGTTDTQYF,TGTGCCAGCAGCCCTCGAGGAACCACAGATACGCAGTATTTT,TRBV3-1/TRBV3-2,TRBJ2-3,-,-
CASRYLDYEQYF,TGTGCCAGCAGGTACCTAGACTACGAGCAGTACTTC,TRBV11-3,TRBJ2-7,few,-
CASNTDSHEQYF,TGTGCCAGCAACACGGACAGTCACGAGCAGTACTTC,TRBV2,TRBJ2-7,-,-
CASSYQTGGYEQYF,TGTGCCAGCAGCTACCAGACAGGGGGATACGAGCAGTACTTC,TRBV11-2,TRBJ2-7,once,TRBD1
CASSVRTSGAYNEQFF,TGTGCCAGCAGTGTTAGGACTAGCGGGGCCTACAATGAGCAGTTCTTC,TRBV3-1/TRBV3-2,TRBJ2-1,-,TRBD2
CASSSSGGLYEQYF,TGTGCCAGCAGCTCTAGCGGGGGCCTTTACGAGCAGTACTTC,TRBV9,TRBJ2-7,-,TRBD2
CASSIRQDTEAFF,TGTGCCAGTAGTATACGACAAGACACTGAAGCTTTCTTT,TRBV19,TRBJ1-1,-,-
CSASLGARGYTF,TGCAGTGCTAGTTTGGGGGCGCGGGGCTACACCTTC,TRBV20-1,TRBJ1-2,few,-
CASSPKGQGVSYEQYF,TGTGCCAGCTCACCGAAAGGACAGGGTGTCTCCTACGAGCAGTACTTC,TRBV18,TRBJ2-7,-,TRBD1
CASSYGTGAEKLFF,TGTGCCAGCAGTTATGGGACAGGAGCTGAAAAACTGTTTTTT,TRBV6-5,TRBJ1-4,few,TRBD1
CASSWDSLYNEQFF,TGTGCCAGCAGCTGGGACTCACTCTACAATGAGCAGTTCTTC,TRBV9,TRBJ2-1,-,-
CASSPGAAYNSPLHF,TGTGCCAGCAGCCCCGGGGCAGCCTATAATTCACCCCTCCACTTT,TRBV11-3,TRBJ1-6,-,-
CASGLGGQGAEQYF,TGTGCTAGTGGCTTAGGGGGACAGGGGGCTGAGCAGTACTTC,TRBV12-5,TRBJ2-7,few,TRBD1
CASSFSISQPQHF,TGTGCCAGCAGTTTTTCGATAAGTCAGCCCCAGCATTTT,TRBV12-3/TRBV12-4,TRBJ1-5,-,-